The 10 T cell receptor beta chains below were found in one sample sequenced in a study of regulatory T cells in long-lasting Graves disease (dated by TCRdb to about 2021). The library was made by multiplex PCR. Sequenced using an Illumina HiSeq 4000. CDR3 regions were amplified by Arm-PCR with iRepertoire HTBI primers to construct TCR beta libraries. TCRdb cleaned the public reads at Q25 with fastp, built clones with MiXCR and kept in-frame beta chains. Each CDR3 protein appears once, grouped with its most common genes and DNA. The sample has around 500,000 distinct CDR3 sequences on record, less than 25% of them singletons. The ten most abundant clones make up over 7.5% of the sample. The time point label of this sample denotes: persistent/refractory GD, antithyroid drugs over 5 years with positive TRAb. For both TCR sequencing and RNA sequencing, RNA was extracted from PBMCs in TRIzol. The sequenced sample was peripheral blood mononuclear cells (PBMCs), obtained when the disease was refractory, from a patient treated with antithyroid drugs. Receptors were obtained from a female donor with Graves disease.

In its sample, this clonotype was seen a few times. This chain joins TRBV18 and TRBJ1-2, with D unclear. V was pared by 2 bases and J by 4 bases, with 17 bases between. The germline gives CDR1 KGHSH, CDR2 LQKENI. The CDR3 runs to 16 residues. CDR3: CASSPTPDPGSYGYTF. In DNA, the CDR3 is TGTGCCAGCTCACCAACCCCGGACCCCGGCTCCTATGGCTACACCTTC.

This clonotype was observed at least ten times. This chain connects TRBV29-1 to TRBJ2-5; weak D call: TRBD1 (6 bases). Trimming pared 7 bases from V and 1 base from J, leaving 22 bases between. CDR3 length equals 16 residues. Germline CDR1 SQVTM, CDR2 ANQGSEA. The chain's CDR3 is CSAHPLDWTVQETQYF. CDR3 in DNA: TGCAGCGCCCACCCCCTAGACTGGACAGTCCAAGAGACCCAGTACTTC.

This clonotype was counted only a few times. The CDR3 nucleotides are TGTGCCAGCGCCGTTGGAGGGGGTTCAGGATACGAGCAGTACTTC. As protein: CASAVGGGSGYEQYF. V usage is TRBV27 and J usage is TRBJ2-7; D possibly matches TRBD1 or TRBD2 (6 bases each). The germline gives CDR1 MNHEY, CDR2 SMNVEV (reference sequence). The CDR3 length is 15 residues. V was pared by 8 bases and J by 4 bases, with 21 bases between.

This clonotype was observed many times. The chain joins TRBV2 to TRBJ2-7, with 9 nucleotides matching TRBD2. J lost 0 bases, V lost 7 bases, and 4 bases had no gene match. The CDR3 has 14 residues. Germline lookup yields CDR1 SNHLY and CDR2 FYNNEI. Written as DNA, the CDR3 is TGTGCCAGCATGGCTAGCGGGGCCTCCTACGAGCAGTACTTC. As protein: CASMASGASYEQYF. The variable domain in full, completed from reference TRBV2 and TRBJ2-7, reads EPEVTQTPSHQVTQMGQEVILRCVPISNHLYFYWYRQILGQKVEFLVSFYNNEISEKSEIFDDQFSVERPDGSNFTLKIRSTKLEDSAMYFCASMASGASYEQYFGPGTRLTVT.

Many counts were recorded for this clonotype. This chain links TRBV7-9 with TRBJ2-7; D uncertain. The germline gives CDR1 SEHNR, CDR2 FQNEAQ (reference sequence). The CDR3 contains 12 residues. V lost 1 base and J lost 7, with 8 bases in between. In DNA, the CDR3 is TGTGCCAGCAGCTTAGGGGGTGGGGAGCAGTACTTC. Amino acids: CASSLGGGEQYF.

The gene calls are TRBV7-2 and TRBJ1-2; a possible D gene is TRBD1 (5 bases). The ends were cut back, 0 bases at V and 12 bases at J, with 14 bases in the middle. The V gene's germline CDR1 is SGHTA and CDR2 FQGNSA. The CDR3 extends over 13 amino acids. The CDR3 spells CASSLAPGQRNTF. The CDR3 DNA reads as TGTGCCAGCAGCTTAGCCCCAGGGCAGAGGAACACCTTC.

This clonotype has ten or more counts. The rearrangement uses TRBV6-5 and TRBJ2-7; TRBD1 matches at 8 bases. Trimming at V came to 2 bases and at J to 7 bases, leaving 19 bases not matched to a gene. This CDR3 has 18 amino acids. The germline CDR1 and CDR2 sequences are MNHEY and SVGAGI. The CDR3 DNA is TGTGCCAGCAGTTACGTGAGGAGCGCGGCAGGGGGCCTGGGAGAGCAGTACTTC. It encodes CASSYVRSAAGGLGEQYF.

This clonotype was observed a few times. This sequence joins TRBV9 and TRBJ2-7; D is possibly TRBD1 (6 bases). CDR3 length: 16 amino acids. Looked up from germline, CDR1 is SGDLS and CDR2 is YYNGEE. V lost 1 base to trimming and J lost 2 bases, with 16 bases between them. DNA of the CDR3: TGTGCCAGCAGCGTAAGTGGGGGCAGGGACCCCTACGAGCAGTACTTC. This codes for CASSVSGGRDPYEQYF.

The V and J genes are TRBV5-4 and TRBJ2-7, with D tentatively TRBD1 (6 bases). Germline V gives CDR1 SGHNT, CDR2 YYREEE (reference sequence). Trimming left V 0 bases short and J 2 bases short, with 12 bases between. The CDR3 length is 15 residues. The CDR3 region has the DNA TGTGCCAGCAGCTTGGAGCCAGGGGAAACCTACGAGCAGTACTTC. Its translation is CASSLEPGETYEQYF.

This clonotype was seen at least ten times. This CDR3 reads CASLLARGVGTEAFF. As DNA, the CDR3 is TGTGCCAGTCTGTTAGCCCGAGGAGTGGGAACTGAAGCTTTCTTT. The V and J genes are TRBV6-1 and TRBJ1-1, with D unresolved. Germline values: CDR1 MNHNS, CDR2 SASEGT. Trimming cost V 9 bases and J 5 bases, with 22 bases left between them. This CDR3 contains 15 residues.